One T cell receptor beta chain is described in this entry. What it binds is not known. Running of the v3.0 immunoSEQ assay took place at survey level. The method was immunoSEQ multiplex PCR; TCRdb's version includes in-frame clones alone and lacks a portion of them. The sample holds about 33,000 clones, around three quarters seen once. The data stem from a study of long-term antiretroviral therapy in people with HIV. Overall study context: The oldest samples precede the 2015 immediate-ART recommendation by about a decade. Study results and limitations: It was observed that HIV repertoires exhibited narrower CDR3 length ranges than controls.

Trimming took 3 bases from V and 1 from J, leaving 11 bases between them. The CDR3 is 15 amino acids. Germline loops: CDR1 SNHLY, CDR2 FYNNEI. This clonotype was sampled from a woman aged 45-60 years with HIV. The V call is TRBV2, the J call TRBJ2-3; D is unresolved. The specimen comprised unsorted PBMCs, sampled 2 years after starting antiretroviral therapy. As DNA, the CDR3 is TGTGCCAGCAGTGATAGTGGGGTGGGCACAGATACGCAGTATTTT. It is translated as CASSDSGVGTDTQYF.